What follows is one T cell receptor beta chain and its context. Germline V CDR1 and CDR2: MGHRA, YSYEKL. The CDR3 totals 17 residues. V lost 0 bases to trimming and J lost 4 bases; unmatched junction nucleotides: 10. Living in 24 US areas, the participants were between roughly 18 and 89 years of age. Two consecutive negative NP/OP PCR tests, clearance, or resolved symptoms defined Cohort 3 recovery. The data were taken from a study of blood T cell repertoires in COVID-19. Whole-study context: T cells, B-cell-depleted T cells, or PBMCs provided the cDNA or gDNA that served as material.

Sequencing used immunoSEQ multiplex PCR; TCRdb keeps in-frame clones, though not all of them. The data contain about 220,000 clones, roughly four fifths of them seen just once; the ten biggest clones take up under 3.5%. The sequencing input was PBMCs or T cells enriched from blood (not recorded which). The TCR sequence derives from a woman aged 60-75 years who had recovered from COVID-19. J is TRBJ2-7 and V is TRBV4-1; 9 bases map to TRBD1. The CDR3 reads CASSQETGQGRMYEQYF. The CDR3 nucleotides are TGCGCCAGCAGCCAAGAAACTGGACAGGGGCGGATGTACGAGCAGTACTTC.